The 9 T cell receptor beta chains below were found in one sample sequenced in a study of blood T cell repertoires in COVID-19 (dated by TCRdb to 2018 to 2020). Libraries were constructed by the immunoSEQ multiplex PCR assay. The table comes from immuneACCESS by way of TCRdb, which keeps in-frame sequences with V and J called. Part of the clones is missing from these tables; in studies checked, under half for an unresolved V gene and the rest for unknown reasons. The sample table records 250,000 to 350,000 clones; approximately 82% of these occur just once. The ten largest make up 1.2% of the sample. The source material was peripheral blood. These receptors were taken from a woman between 50 and 59 years old with acute or convalescent COVID-19.

The rearrangement uses TRBV3-1 (or the pseudogene TRBV3-2) and TRBJ2-7, with D tentatively TRBD1 (5 bases). Trimming cost V 3 bases and J 3 bases, with 18 bases left between them. The CDR3 is 16 amino acids. Germline CDR1 is LGHDT and CDR2 is YNNKEL (reference sequence). As DNA, the CDR3 is TGTGCCAGCAGCCAGCCTAGGGGCCTCTCCCTCTACGAGCAGTACTTC. Its protein product is CASSQPRGLSLYEQYF.

There are a few counts of this clone. This chain uses TRBV30 with TRBJ1-4; 9 nucleotides align to TRBD1. V dropped 0 bases and J dropped 8; count of bases not matched to a gene: 7. In germline, CDR1 is GTSNPN, CDR2 SVGIG (reference sequence). The CDR3 length is 15 residues. The CDR3 sequence: CAWSVSGQGPEKLFF. The CDR3 DNA follows: TGTGCCTGGAGTGTTTCGGGACAGGGACCCGAAAAACTGTTTTTT.

The chain combines TRBV27 with TRBJ1-6; D is possibly TRBD1 (6 bases). Trimming shortened V by 3 bases and J by 7 bases, and 10 bases separated the two germline ends. The V gene's germline CDR1 is MNHEY and CDR2 SMNVEV (reference sequence). This CDR3 has 14 residues. In DNA, the CDR3 is TGTGCCAGCAGTTTTCACAGGGACAATTCACCCCTCCACTTT. This encodes CASSFHRDNSPLHF.

V usage is TRBV18 and J usage is TRBJ1-2, with a tentative D call TRBD1 (5 bases). The V gene lost 2 bases and the J gene lost 3 bases, with 16 bases spanning the gap. The CDR3 totals 16 residues. Germline CDR1 and CDR2: KGHSH and LQKENI. CDR3 nucleotide sequence: TGTGCCAGCTCACCAACGGGGACTTCGAGGGACTATGGCTACACCTTC. The encoded protein is CASSPTGTSRDYGYTF.

The chain couples TRBV6-5 to TRBJ1-2, with a tentative D call TRBD1 (6 bases). The CDR3 covers 15 residues. The germline V gene encodes CDR1 MNHEY and CDR2 SVGAGI. Trimming cost V 7 bases and J 8 bases, with 23 bases left between them. CDR3: CASTPHGGPSGGYTF. In nucleotides, the CDR3 is TGTGCCAGCACCCCCCATGGGGGCCCCTCAGGAGGCTACACCTTC.

V usage is TRBV5-4 and J usage is TRBJ2-3; TRBD1 agrees at 9 bases. The germline V gene encodes CDR1 SGHNT and CDR2 YYREEE (reference sequence). With 2 bases clipped from V and 2 bases from J, the junction kept 3 bases outside the gene matches. The CDR3 has 15 residues. Here the CDR3 reads CASSFGQGLTDTQYF. In DNA form, the CDR3 reads TGTGCCAGCAGCTTCGGACAGGGGCTCACAGATACGCAGTATTTT.

J is TRBJ1-1 and V is TRBV5-1; 7 bases are shared with TRBD1. V lost 0 bases to trimming and J lost 8 bases; unmatched junction nucleotides: 1. Germline V gives CDR1 SGHRS, CDR2 YFSETQ. The CDR3 extends over 12 amino acids. CDR3 sequence (DNA): TGCGCCAGCAGCTTGGTGACAGGGGAAGCTTTCTTT. Amino acid sequence: CASSLVTGEAFF.

The rearrangement links TRBV7-9 to TRBJ2-2; 7 bases align to TRBD2. The CDR3 extends over 17 amino acids. In germline, CDR1 is SEHNR, CDR2 FQNEAQ (reference sequence). V gave up 1 base and J gave up 4 bases; unmatched junction bases: 9. This CDR3 reads CASSLEAGRPFTGELFF. CDR3 bases: TGTGCCAGCAGCTTAGAAGCGGGGCGTCCCTTCACCGGGGAGCTGTTTTTT.

The V call is TRBV3-1 (or the pseudogene TRBV3-2), the J call TRBJ1-5; a possible D gene is TRBD1 (5 bases). Germline assignment: CDR1 LGHDT and CDR2 YNNKEL (reference sequence). The CDR3 length is 16 residues. The V end lost 1 base, the J end lost 3 bases, and 13 bases lay between the germline ends. The chain's CDR3 is CASSQGTTLTNQPQHF. The DNA of the CDR3 is TGTGCCAGCAGCCAAGGGACAACACTAACCAATCAGCCCCAGCATTTT.